The 5 T cell receptor beta chains below all came from one sample that was sequenced in a study of T cells after somatic rescue of genetic block. Sequenced by immunoSEQ multiplex PCR; TCRdb stores in-frame clones only, minus some. Among about 15,000 clones listed, roughly three quarters were seen once. Source material: peripheral blood mononuclear cells (PBMCs). These receptors came from a man aged 18 to 35.

The V call is TRBV5-1, the J call TRBJ2-3, with 8 bases that match TRBD2. Germline lookup yields CDR1 SGHRS and CDR2 YFSETQ. The trim removed 0 bases at V and 2 bases at J, leaving 5 bases unmatched. This CDR3 has 16 residues. Written as DNA, the CDR3 is TGCGCCAGCAGCTTGGTACTAGCGGCAGCCACAGATACGCAGTATTTT. Protein sequence: CASSLVLAAATDTQYF.

This sequence joins TRBV10-2 and TRBJ2-1; 12 bases align to TRBD2. The CDR3 totals 17 residues. Unmatched junction bases numbered 9, after V lost 4 bases and J lost 5 bases. Germline V gene lookup returns CDR1 WSHSY and CDR2 SAAADI. The CDR3 bases are TGCGCCAGCAGTGTGCCGACTAGCGGGAGTATCCACAATGAGCAGTTCTTC. Encoded protein: CASSVPTSGSIHNEQFF.

This sequence joins TRBV5-1 and TRBJ2-7; TRBD2 agrees at 7 bases. Losses at the gene ends were 4 bases for V and 2 bases for J; bases not matched to a gene: 9. The CDR3 runs to 15 residues. Germline CDR1 is SGHRS and CDR2 is YFSETQ. The CDR3 DNA sequence: TGCGCCAGCAGCCGTTTGCAGGGAGGGACCTACGAGCAGTACTTC. It translates to CASSRLQGGTYEQYF.

The chain couples TRBV7-9 to TRBJ2-5; 7 nucleotides line up with TRBD2. V lost 0 bases and J lost 2; bases outside the gene matches: 0. The CDR3 contains 14 residues. Per germline, CDR1 SEHNR and CDR2 FQNEAQ (reference sequence). The CDR3: CASSLAGGQETQYF. CDR3 sequence (DNA): TGTGCCAGCAGCTTAGCGGGGGGGCAAGAGACCCAGTACTTC.

V and J are TRBV7-8 and TRBJ2-1; 8 bases match TRBD2. With 8 bases clipped from V and 5 bases from J, the junction kept 11 bases outside the gene matches. The CDR3 sequence is 15 residues long. Germline-derived CDR1 and CDR2 are SGHVS and FQNEAQ. The chain's CDR3 is CASLLAGGANNEQFF. The CDR3 DNA is TGTGCCAGCCTCTTAGCCGGGGGGGCCAACAATGAGCAGTTCTTC.